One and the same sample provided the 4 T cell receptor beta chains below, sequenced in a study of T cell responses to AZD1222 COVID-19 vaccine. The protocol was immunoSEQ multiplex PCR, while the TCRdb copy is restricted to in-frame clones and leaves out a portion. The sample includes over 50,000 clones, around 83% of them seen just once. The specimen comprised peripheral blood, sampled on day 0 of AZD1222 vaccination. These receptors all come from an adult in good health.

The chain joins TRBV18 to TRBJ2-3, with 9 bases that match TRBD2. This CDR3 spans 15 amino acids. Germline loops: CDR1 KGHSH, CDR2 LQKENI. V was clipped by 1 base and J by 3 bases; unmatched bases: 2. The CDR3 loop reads CASSPLAGATDTQYF. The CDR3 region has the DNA TGTGCCAGCTCACCACTAGCGGGGGCAACAGATACGCAGTATTTT.

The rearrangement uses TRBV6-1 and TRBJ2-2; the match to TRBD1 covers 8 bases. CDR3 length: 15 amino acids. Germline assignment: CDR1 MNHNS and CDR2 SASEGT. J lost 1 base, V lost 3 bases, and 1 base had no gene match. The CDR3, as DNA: TGTGCCAGCAGTGAGGGACAGGTGAACACCGGGGAGCTGTTTTTT. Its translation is CASSEGQVNTGELFF.

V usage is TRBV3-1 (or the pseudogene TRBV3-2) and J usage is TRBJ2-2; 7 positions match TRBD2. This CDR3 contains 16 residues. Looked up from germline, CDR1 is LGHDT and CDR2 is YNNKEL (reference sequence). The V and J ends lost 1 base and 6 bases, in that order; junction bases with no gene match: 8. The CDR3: CASSQVGGGIAGELFF. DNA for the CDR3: TGTGCCAGCAGCCAAGTCGGCGGGGGAATTGCCGGGGAGCTGTTTTTT.

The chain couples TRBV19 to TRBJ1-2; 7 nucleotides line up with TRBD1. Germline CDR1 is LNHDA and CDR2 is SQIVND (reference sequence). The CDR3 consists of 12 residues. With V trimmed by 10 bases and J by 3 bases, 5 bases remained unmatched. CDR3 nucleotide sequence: TGTGCCACCATAGACAGGGACTATGGCTACACCTTC. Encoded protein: CATIDRDYGYTF.